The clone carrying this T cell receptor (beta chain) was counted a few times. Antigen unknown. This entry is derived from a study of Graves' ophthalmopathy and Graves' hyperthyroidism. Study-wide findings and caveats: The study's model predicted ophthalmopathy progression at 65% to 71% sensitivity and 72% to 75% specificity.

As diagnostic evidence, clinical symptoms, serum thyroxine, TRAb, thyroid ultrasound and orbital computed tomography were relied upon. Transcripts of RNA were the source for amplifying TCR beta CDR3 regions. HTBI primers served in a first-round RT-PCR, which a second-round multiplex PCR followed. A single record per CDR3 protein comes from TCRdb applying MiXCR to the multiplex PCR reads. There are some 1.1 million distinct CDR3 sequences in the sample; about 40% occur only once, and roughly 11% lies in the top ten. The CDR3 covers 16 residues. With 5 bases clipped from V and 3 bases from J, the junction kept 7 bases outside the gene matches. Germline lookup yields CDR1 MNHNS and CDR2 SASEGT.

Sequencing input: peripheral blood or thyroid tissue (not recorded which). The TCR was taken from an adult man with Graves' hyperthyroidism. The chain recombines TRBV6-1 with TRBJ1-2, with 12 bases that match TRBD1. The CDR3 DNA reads TGTGCCAGCAGTTTATTTCGGGACAGGGGGCACTATGGCTACACCTTC. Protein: CASSLFRDRGHYGYTF.